This T cell receptor (beta chain) was sequenced during a study of T cells after somatic rescue of genetic block. TCRdb's table, derived via immunoSEQ multiplex PCR, lists solely in-frame clones and lacks some. The sample carries 13,000 to 15,000 clones, around 70% recorded once. Trimming left V 5 bases short and J 1 base short, with 15 bases between. Germline V gene lookup returns CDR1 MDHEN and CDR2 SYDVKM. CDR3 size: 15 residues. V usage is TRBV28 and J usage is TRBJ2-7, with D hard to call. Input material: peripheral blood mononuclear cells (PBMCs). This receptor was obtained from a boy aged 5-17 years. The CDR3 reads CASSPWKGLSYEQYF. CDR3 nucleotide sequence: TGTGCCAGCAGTCCTTGGAAAGGGTTGTCCTACGAGCAGTACTTC.